Reported below is one T cell receptor beta chain. For sorted subsets, about 200 ng DNA per replicate equaled 33,000 or so T cell genomes. Profiled with immunoSEQ multiplex PCR; TCRdb holds only in-frame clones, not every one. The sample shows approximately 600,000 clones, 95% of them seen only once. The sample originates from a study of shared clonotypes between healthy human individuals. Naive CD8 cells, CD45RO-negative and positively selected for CCR7, excluded terminally differentiated effector memory CD45RA+ cells. The V end lost 3 bases, the J end lost 4 bases, and 10 bases lay between the germline ends. This CDR3 is 13 amino acids long. In germline, CDR1 is MDHEN, CDR2 SYDVKM.

The chain links TRBV28 to TRBJ2-7, with D possibly TRBD1 on 5 matching bases. This TCR came from a woman aged 25 to 39 in good health. The sequenced sample consisted of naive CD8+ T cells sorted from blood. CDR3 DNA: TGTGCCAGCAGTTTTCCTCAGGGTTACGAGCAGTACTTC. Residues: CASSFPQGYEQYF.